This TCR beta chain was sequenced during a study of T-cell reconstitution after alpha-beta-depleted transplantation in children. In its sample, this clonotype was seen many times. Unique molecular identifiers were built into the TCRbeta library. TCRdb used MiXCR to reprocess the PCR reads, holding one entry per CDR3 protein. The sample lists fewer than 550,000 distinct CDR3 sequences; under 12% were seen once. The V gene lost 3 bases and the J gene lost 6 bases, with 15 bases spanning the gap. Germline values: CDR1 SGHTA, CDR2 FQGNSA. The CDR3 is 15 amino acids. This receptor was obtained from a child aged 2-15 years with inherited bone marrow failure, due to receive a stem cell transplant. V is TRBV7-2 and J is TRBJ2-1; D gene unclear. Source: PBMCs, taken before TCRalphabeta/CD19-depleted stem cell transplant. The CDR3 DNA reads TGTGCCAGCAGCTTCGGGTGGCCCCCGGGCAATGAGCAGTTCTTC. Residues: CASSFGWPPGNEQFF. The whole variable domain, filled in from reference TRBV7-2 and TRBJ2-1, reads GAGVSQSPSNKVTEKGKDVELRCDPISGHTALYWYRQSLGQGLEFLIYFQGNSAPDKSGLPSDRFSAERTGGSVSTLTIQRTQQEDSAVYLCASSFGWPPGNEQFFGPGTRLTVL.